This entry lists 2 T cell receptor beta chains sequenced from one sample in a study of CXCR3-negative and CXCR3-positive naive CD8 T cells. Study-wide findings and caveats: TRB CDR3s of CXCR3-positive naive cells were more hydrophobic than those of CXCR3-negative naive cells.

These TCRs' antigens remain unknown. Each TRB cDNA library was prepared by 5' RACE (with UMI labels). Each CDR3 protein gets one entry in TCRdb, which reprocessed the 5' RACE reads and gives no DNA. The sample data list 90,000 to 150,000 distinct CDR3 sequences. The sequenced sample was naive CXCR3+ CD8+ T cells from blood. Subset: CD45RO-CCR7+CD27+CD95- naive CD8+ T cells expressing CXCR3 (TNR3+). The receptor source for this set is a human donor in good health. Some clones in this sample may be carry-over from other donors' samples.

The chain joins TRBV11-3 to TRBJ2-1; the D call of TRBD1 rests on TCRdb alone, since no DNA is present to check it. Germline V gene lookup returns CDR1 SGHNT and CDR2 YENEEA. This CDR3 contains 15 residues. CDR3 residues: CASWAQGGLYNEQFF.

The chain's CDR3 is CASSFEQGNHDGELFF. The rearrangement uses TRBV7-2 and TRBJ2-2; TCRdb's assignment of TRBD1 cannot be checked, as there is no DNA. The CDR3 has 16 amino acids. Germline-derived CDR1 and CDR2 are SGHTA and FQGNSA.